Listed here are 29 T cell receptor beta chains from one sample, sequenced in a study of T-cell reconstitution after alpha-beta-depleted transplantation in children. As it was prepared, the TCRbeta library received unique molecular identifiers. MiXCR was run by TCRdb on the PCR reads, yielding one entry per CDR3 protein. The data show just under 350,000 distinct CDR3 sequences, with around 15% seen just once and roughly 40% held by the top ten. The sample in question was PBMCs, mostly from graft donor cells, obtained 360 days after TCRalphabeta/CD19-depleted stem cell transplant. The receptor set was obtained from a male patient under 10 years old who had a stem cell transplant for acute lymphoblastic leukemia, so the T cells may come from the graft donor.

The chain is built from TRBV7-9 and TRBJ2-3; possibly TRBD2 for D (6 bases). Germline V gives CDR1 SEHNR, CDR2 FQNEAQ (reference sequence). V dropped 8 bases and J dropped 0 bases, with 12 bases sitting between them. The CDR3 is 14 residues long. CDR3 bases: TGTGCCAGCGCAACAGGAGGGAGCACAGATACGCAGTATTTT. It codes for CASATGGSTDTQYF.

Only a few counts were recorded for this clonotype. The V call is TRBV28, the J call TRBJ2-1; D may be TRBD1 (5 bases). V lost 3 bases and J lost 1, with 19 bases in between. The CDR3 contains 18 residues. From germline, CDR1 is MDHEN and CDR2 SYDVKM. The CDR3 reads CASSFAGRFRASYNEQFF. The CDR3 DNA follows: TGTGCCAGCAGTTTTGCAGGGCGCTTTCGGGCGTCCTACAATGAGCAGTTCTTC.

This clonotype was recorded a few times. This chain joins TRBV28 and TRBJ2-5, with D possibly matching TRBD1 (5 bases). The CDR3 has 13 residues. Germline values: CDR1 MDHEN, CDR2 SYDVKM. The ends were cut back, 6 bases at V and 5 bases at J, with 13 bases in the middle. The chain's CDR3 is CASSQRGRETQYF. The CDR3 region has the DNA TGTGCCAGCAGCCAAAGGGGTCGGGAGACCCAGTACTTC.

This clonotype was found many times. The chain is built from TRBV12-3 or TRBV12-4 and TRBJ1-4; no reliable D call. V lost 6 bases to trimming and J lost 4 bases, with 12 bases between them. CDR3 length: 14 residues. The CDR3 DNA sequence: TGTGCCAGCAGCGGGAGCCCTCTTAATGAAAAACTGTTTTTT. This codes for CASSGSPLNEKLFF.

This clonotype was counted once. The CDR3 nucleotides read TGTGCCAGCAGCTTAAAGGGACTAGCGGGAGGGCCGGGTAGGTACAATGAGCAGTTCTTC. Its protein product is CASSLKGLAGGPGRYNEQFF. The chain couples TRBV7-3 to TRBJ2-1; 16 bases are shared with TRBD2. The CDR3 is made up of 20 amino acids. CDR1 is SGHTA and CDR2 is FQGTGA in the germline V gene. V lost 1 base to trimming and J lost 4 bases; unmatched junction nucleotides: 10. Drawing the rest from reference TRBV7-3 and TRBJ2-1, the complete variable domain is GAGVSQTPSNKVTEKGKYVELRCDPISGHTALYWYRQSLGQGPEFLIYFQGTGAADDSGLPNDRFFAVRPEGSVSTLKIQRTERGDSAVYLCASSLKGLAGGPGRYNEQFFGPGTRLTVL.

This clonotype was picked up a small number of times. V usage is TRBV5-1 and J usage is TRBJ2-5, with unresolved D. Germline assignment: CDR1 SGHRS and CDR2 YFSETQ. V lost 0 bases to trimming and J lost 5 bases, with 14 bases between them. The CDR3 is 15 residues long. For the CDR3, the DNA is TGCGCCAGCAGCTTGGAATCGCCCCGCGAGGAGACCCAGTACTTC. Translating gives CASSLESPREETQYF.

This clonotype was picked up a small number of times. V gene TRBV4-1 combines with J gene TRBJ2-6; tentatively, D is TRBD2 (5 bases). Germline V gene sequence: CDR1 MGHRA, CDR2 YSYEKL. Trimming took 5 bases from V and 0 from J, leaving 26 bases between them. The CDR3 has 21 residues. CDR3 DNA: TGCGCCAGCAGCTCAACGTCGATCGGGGTATCCCCAAACTCTGGGGCCAACGTCCTGACTTTC. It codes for CASSSTSIGVSPNSGANVLTF.

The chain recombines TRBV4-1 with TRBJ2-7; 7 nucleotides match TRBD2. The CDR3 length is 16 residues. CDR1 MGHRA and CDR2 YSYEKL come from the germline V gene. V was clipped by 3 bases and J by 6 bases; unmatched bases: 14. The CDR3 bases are TGCGCCAGCAGCCAGGGGAGGGGTCCAGGATCAGGCGAGCAGTACTTC. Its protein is CASSQGRGPGSGEQYF.

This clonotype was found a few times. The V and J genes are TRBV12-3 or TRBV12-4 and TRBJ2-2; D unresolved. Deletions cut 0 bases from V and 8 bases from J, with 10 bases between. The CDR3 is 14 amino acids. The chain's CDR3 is CASSLALNNGELFF. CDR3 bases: TGTGCCAGCAGTTTAGCGCTGAATAATGGGGAGCTGTTTTTT.

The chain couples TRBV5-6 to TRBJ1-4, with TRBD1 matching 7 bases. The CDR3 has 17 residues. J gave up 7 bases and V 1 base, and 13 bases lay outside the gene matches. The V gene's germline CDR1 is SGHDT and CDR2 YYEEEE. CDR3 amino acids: CASSLLNGQAWGEKLFF. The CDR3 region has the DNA TGTGCCAGCAGCTTGTTAAATGGACAGGCTTGGGGTGAAAAACTGTTTTTT.

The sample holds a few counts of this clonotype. This CDR3 is CASSQDSGQLETQYF. In nucleotides, the CDR3 is TGCGCCAGCAGCCAAGATTCAGGACAGCTGGAGACCCAGTACTTC. The V and J genes are TRBV4-3 and TRBJ2-5, with D perhaps TRBD1 (6 bases). The germline V gene encodes CDR1 LGHNA and CDR2 YSLEER. The CDR3 loop spans 15 amino acids. V lost 0 bases and J lost 5, with 13 bases in between.

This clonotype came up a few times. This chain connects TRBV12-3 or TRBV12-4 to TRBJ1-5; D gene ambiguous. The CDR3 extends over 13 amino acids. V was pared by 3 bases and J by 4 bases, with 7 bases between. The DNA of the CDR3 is TGTGCCAGCAGTTTCGAGAGGAATCAGCCCCAGCATTTT. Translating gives CASSFERNQPQHF.

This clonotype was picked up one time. CDR3 residues: CASSPLSGPSYNEQFF. The CDR3 DNA sequence: TGTGCCAGCAGCCCTCTTAGCGGCCCTTCCTACAATGAGCAGTTCTTC. The chain has TRBV11-2 and TRBJ2-1, with D possibly TRBD2 on 6 matching bases. From germline, CDR1 is SGHAT and CDR2 FQNNGV. CDR3 length: 16 residues. Trimming removed 5 bases at V and 1 base at J, with 15 bases between.

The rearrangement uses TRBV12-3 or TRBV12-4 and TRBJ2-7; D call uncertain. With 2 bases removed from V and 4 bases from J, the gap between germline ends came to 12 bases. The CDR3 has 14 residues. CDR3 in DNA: TGTGCCAGCAGTTTACTGGGGTCGACATACGAGCAGTACTTC. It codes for CASSLLGSTYEQYF.

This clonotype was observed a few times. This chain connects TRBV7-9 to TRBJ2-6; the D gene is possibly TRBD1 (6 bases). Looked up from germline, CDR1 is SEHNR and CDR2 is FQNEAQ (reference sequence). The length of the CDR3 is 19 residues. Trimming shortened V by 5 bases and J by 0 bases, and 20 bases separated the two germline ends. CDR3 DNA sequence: TGTGCCAGCAGCCCGGACAGTTCATTCCTTCACTCTGGGGCCAACGTCCTGACTTTC. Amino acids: CASSPDSSFLHSGANVLTF.

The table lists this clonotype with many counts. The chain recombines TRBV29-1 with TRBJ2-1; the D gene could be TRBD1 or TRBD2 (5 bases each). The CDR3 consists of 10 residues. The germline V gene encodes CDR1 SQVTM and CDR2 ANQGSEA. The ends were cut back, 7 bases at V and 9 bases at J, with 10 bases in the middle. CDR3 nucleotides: TGCAGCGGGAGAGGGACTGAGCAGTTCTTC. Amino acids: CSGRGTEQFF.

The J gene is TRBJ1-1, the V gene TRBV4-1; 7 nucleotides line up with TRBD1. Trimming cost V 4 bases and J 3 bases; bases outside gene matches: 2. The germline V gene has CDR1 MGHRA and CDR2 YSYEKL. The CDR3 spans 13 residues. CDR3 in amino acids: CASSLGTDTEAFF. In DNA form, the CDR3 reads TGCGCCAGCAGCCTGGGGACAGACACTGAAGCTTTCTTT.

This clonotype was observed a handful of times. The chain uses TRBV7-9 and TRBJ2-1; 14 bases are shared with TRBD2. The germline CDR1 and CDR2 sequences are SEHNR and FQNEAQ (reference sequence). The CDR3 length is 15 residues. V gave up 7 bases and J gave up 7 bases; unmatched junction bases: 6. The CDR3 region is CASTTTSGRANEQFF. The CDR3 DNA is TGTGCCAGCACCACGACTAGCGGGAGGGCTAATGAGCAGTTCTTC. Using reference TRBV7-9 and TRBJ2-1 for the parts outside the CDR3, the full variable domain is DTGVSQNPRHKITKRGQNVTFRCDPISEHNRLYWYRQTLGQGPEFLTYFQNEAQLEKSRLLSDRFSAERPKGSFSTLEIQRTEQGDSAMYLCASTTTSGRANEQFFGPGTRLTVL.

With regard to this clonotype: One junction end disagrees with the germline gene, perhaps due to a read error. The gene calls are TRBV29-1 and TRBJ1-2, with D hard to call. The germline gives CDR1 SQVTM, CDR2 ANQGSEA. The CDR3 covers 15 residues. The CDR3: CSVKDQLDGGYGYTF. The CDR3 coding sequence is TGCAGCGTTAAAGATCAACTAGACGGAGGCTATGGCTACACCTTC. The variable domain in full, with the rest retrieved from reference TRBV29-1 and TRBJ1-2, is SAVISQKPSRDICQRGTSLTIQCQVDSQVTMMFWYRQQPGQSLTLIATANQGSEATYESGFVIDKFPISRPNLTFSTLTVSNMSPEDSSIYLCSVKDQLDGGYGYTFGSGTRLTVV.

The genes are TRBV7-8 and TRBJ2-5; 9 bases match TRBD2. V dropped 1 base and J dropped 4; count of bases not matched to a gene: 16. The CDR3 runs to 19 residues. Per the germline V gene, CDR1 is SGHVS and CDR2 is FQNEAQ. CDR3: CASSLVRFDGGRARETQYF. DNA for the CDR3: TGTGCCAGCAGCTTAGTGAGGTTTGATGGCGGGAGGGCCAGAGAGACCCAGTACTTC.

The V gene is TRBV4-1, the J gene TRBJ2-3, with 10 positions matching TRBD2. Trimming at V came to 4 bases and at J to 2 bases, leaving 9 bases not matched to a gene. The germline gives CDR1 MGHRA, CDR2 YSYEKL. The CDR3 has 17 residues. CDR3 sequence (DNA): TGCGCCAGCAGCCGGACTGGACTAGCGGTAAACACAGATACGCAGTATTTT. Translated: CASSRTGLAVNTDTQYF.

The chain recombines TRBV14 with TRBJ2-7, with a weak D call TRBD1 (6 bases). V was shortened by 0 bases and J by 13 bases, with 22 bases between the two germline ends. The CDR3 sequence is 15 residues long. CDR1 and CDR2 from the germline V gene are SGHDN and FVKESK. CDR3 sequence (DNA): TGTGCCAGCAGCCAAGATTTAAGTTCGAAGGGACAAGTATACTTC. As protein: CASSQDLSSKGQVYF. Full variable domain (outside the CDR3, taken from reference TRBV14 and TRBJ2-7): EAGVTQFPSHSVIEKGQTVTLRCDPISGHDNLYWYRRVMGKEIKFLLHFVKESKQDESGMPNNRFLAERTGGTYSTLKVQPAELEDSGVYFCASSQDLSSKGQVYFGPGTRLTVT.

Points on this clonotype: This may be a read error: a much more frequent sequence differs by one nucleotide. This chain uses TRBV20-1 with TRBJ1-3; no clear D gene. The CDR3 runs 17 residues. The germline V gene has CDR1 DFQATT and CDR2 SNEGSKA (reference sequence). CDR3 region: CCARDPNLRDSGNTIYF. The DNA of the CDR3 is TGCTGTGCTAGAGATCCGAACCTTCGTGACTCTGGAAACACCATATATTTT.

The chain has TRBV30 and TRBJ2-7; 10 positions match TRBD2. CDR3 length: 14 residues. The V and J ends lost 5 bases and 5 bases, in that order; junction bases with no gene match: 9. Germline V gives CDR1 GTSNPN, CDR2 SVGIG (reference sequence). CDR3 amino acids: CAWHKGLALHEQYF. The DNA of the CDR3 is TGTGCCTGGCACAAGGGACTAGCGCTACACGAGCAGTACTTC.

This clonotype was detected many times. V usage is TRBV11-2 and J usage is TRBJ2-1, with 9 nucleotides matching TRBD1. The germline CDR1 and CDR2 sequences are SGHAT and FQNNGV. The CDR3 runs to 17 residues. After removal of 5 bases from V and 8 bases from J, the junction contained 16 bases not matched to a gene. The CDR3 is CASSPFGGTGIRDEQFF. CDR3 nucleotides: TGTGCCAGCAGCCCATTCGGGGGGACAGGGATCCGCGATGAGCAGTTCTTC.

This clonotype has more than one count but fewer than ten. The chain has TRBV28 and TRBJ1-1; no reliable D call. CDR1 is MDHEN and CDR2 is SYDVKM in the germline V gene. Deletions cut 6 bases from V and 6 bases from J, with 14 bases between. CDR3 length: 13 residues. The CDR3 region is CASSHRTGPEAFF. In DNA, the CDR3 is TGTGCCAGCAGCCATCGAACGGGCCCTGAAGCTTTCTTT. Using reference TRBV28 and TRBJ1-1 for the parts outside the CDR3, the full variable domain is DVKVTQSSRYLVKRTGEKVFLECVQDMDHENMFWYRQDPGLGLRLIYFSYDVKMKEKGDIPEGYSVSREKKERFSLILESASTNQTSMYLCASSHRTGPEAFFGQGTRLTVV.

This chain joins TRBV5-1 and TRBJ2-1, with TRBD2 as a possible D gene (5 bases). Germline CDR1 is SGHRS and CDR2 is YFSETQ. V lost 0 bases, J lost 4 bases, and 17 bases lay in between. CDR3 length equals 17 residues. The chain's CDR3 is CASSLERGPIGYNEQFF. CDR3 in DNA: TGCGCCAGCAGCTTGGAAAGAGGGCCAATTGGGTACAATGAGCAGTTCTTC.

The CDR3 loop reads CATSRGHEQFF. The CDR3 region has the DNA TGTGCCACCTCGCGTGGGCACGAGCAGTTCTTC. The chain links TRBV27 to TRBJ2-1; D is uncertain. This CDR3 has 11 residues. V was cut by 10 bases and J by 10 bases, with 14 bases left in between. Per the germline V gene, CDR1 is MNHEY and CDR2 is SMNVEV (reference sequence).

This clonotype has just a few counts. As DNA, the CDR3 is TGCGCCAGCAGCCATCGTCCCGCGGTTGGCAATTCACCCCTCCACTTT. Translation: CASSHRPAVGNSPLHF. The chain is built from TRBV4-3 and TRBJ1-6, with no clear D. Germline V gives CDR1 LGHNA, CDR2 YSLEER. V lost 3 bases to trimming and J lost 7 bases, with 16 bases between them. The CDR3 runs 16 residues.